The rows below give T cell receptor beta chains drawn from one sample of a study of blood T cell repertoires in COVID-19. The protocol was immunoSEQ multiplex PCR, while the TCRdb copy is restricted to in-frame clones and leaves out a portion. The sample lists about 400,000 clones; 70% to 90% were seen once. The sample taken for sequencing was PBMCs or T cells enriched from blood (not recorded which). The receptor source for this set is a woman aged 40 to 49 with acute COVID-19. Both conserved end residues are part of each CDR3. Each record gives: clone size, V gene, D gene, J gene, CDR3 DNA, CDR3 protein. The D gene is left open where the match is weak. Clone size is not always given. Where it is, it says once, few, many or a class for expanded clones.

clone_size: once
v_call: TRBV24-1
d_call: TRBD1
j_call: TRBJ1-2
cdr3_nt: TGTGCCACCAGGAGGGGGGACAGGGGGCTCTGGGGCTACACCTTC
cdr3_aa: CATRRGDRGLWGYTF

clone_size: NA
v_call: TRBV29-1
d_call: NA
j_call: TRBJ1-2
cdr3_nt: TGCAGCGTTGGCACGACAGGCGGCTACACCTTC
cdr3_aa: CSVGTTGGYTF

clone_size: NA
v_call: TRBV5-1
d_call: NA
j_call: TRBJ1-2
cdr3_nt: TGCGCCAGCAGCCTCGAGGAGGGAAGGGTTGGCTACACCTTC
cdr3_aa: CASSLEEGRVGYTF

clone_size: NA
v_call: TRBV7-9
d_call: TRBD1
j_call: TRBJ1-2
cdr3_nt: TGTGCCAGCAGCTTTGCGGACAGGGACAATGGCTACACCTTC
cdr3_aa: CASSFADRDNGYTF

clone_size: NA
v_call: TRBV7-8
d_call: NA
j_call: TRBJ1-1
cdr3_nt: TGTGCCAGCAGCACTGGACAGAACACTGAAGCTTTCTTT
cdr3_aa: CASSTGQNTEAFF

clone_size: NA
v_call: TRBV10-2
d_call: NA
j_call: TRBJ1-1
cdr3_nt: TGCGCCAGCAGTGAAAATTTGGGGGCTGGAGCTTTCTTT
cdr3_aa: CASSENLGAGAFF

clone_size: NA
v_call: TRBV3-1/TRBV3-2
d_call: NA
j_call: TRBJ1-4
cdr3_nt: TGTGCCAGCAGCCTGGTCACGGCCAGGGTCAATGAAAAACTGTTTTTT
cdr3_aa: CASSLVTARVNEKLFF

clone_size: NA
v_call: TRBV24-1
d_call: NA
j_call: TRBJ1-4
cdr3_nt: TGTGCTACTTACGAAAAACTGTTTTTT
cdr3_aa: CATYEKLFF

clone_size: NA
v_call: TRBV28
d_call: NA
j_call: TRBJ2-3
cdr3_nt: TGTGCCAGCTGTAGTCGGGTCACAGATACGCAGTATTTT
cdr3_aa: CASCSRVTDTQYF

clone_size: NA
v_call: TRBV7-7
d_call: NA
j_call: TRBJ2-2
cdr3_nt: TGTGCCAGCAGCTTCCAATCGAACACCGGGGAGCTGTTTTTT
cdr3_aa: CASSFQSNTGELFF

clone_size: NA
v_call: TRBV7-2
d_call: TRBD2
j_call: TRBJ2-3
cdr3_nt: TGTGCCAGCAGCTCCCGACTAGCGGGGCTCACAGATACGCAGTATTTT
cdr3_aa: CASSSRLAGLTDTQYF

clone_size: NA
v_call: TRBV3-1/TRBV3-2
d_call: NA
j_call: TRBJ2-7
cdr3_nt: TGTGCCAGCAGCCAAGAGGAGCAGGTTACAGGGATCAACGAGCAGTACTTC
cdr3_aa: CASSQEEQVTGINEQYF

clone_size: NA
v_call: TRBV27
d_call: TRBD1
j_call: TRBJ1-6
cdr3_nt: TGTGCCAGCAGTTTATTTGCAGGGGGCGATAATAATTCACCCCTCCACTTT
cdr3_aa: CASSLFAGGDNNSPLHF

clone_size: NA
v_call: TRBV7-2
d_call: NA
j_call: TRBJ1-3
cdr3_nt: TGTGCCAGCAGCTTAGACAGGTCGAAGGGAAACACCATATATTTT
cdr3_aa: CASSLDRSKGNTIYF

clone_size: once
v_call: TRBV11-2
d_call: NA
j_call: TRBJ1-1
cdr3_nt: TGTGCCAGCAGCTTTTCCCCGAGATCGAACACTGAAGCTTTCTTT
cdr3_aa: CASSFSPRSNTEAFF

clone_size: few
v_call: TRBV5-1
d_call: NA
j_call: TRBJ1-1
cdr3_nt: TGCGCCAGCAGCTTGGCCGGGGTCGGGACTGAAGCTTTCTTT
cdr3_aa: CASSLAGVGTEAFF